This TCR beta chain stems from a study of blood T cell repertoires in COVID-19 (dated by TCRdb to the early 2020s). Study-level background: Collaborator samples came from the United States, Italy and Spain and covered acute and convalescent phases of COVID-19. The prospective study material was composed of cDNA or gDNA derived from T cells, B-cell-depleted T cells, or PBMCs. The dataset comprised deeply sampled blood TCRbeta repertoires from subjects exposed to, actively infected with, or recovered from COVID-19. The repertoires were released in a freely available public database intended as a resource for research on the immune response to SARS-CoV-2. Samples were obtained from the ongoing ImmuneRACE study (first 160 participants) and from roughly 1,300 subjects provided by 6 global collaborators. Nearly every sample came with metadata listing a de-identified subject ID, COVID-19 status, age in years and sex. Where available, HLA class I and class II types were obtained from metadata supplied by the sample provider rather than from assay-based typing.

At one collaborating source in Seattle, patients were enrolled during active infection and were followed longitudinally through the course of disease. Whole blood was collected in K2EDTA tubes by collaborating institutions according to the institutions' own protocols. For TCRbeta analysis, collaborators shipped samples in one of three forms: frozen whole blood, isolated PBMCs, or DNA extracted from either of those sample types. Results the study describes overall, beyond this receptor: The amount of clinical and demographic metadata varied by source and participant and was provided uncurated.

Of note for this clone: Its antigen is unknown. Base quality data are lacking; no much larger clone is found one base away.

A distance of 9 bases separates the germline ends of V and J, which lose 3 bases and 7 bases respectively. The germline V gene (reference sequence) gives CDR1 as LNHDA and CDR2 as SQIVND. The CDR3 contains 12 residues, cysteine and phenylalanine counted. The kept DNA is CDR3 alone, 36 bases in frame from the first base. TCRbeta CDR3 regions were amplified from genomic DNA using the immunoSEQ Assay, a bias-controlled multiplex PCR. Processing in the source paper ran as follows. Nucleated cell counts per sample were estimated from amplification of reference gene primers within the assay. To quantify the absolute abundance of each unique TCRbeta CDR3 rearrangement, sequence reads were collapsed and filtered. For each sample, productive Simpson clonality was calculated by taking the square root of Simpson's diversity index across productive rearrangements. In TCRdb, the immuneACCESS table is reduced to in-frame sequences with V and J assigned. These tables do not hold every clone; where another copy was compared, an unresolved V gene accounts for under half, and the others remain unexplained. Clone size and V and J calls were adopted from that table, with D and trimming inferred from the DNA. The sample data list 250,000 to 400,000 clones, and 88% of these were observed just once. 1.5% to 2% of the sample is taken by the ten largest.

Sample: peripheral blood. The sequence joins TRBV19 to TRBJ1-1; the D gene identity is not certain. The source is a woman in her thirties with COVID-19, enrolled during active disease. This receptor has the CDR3 CASSIGQDEAFF. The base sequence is TGTGCCAGTAGTATTGGTCAGGATGAAGCTTTCTTT.